Following are 4 T cell receptor beta chains from one sample sequenced in a study of shared T cell receptors in the human thymus. Measured with immunoSEQ multiplex PCR; TCRdb has only the in-frame clones, and not every one. The data show roughly 700,000 clones, with around 87% seen just once and over 0.008% held by the top ten. This sample was also put to use in a study of human thymus T cells.

Sequencing input: thymocytes. These TCRs come from a boy in the first two years of life with a congenital heart defect.

The chain employs TRBV25-1 and TRBJ2-3; tentatively, D is TRBD1 (5 bases). The V gene lost 2 bases and the J gene lost 0 bases, with 12 bases spanning the gap. The CDR3 extends over 16 amino acids. CDR1 is MGHDK and CDR2 is SYGVNS in the germline V gene. CDR3 bases: TGTGCCAGCAGTGAAGGGGCTTGTCCTAGCACAGATACGCAGTATTTT. This encodes CASSEGACPSTDTQYF.

The rearrangement joins TRBV5-8 to TRBJ1-5, with 7 bases matching TRBD1. V gave up 3 bases and J gave up 3 bases; unmatched junction bases: 6. Germline V CDR1 and CDR2: SGHTS, YDEGEE. The CDR3 extends over 15 amino acids. CDR3: CASSSQQGPNQPQHF. As DNA, the CDR3 is TGTGCCAGCAGCTCGCAACAGGGGCCCAATCAGCCCCAGCATTTT.

The chain is built from TRBV18 and TRBJ2-7; D remains unclear. V shed 0 bases and J shed 0 bases, with 9 bases lying between them. CDR3 length: 15 amino acids. From germline, CDR1 is KGHSH and CDR2 LQKENI. CDR3: CASSPPSKSSYEQYF. The CDR3 DNA is TGTGCCAGCTCACCACCGTCCAAGAGCTCCTACGAGCAGTACTTC. The complete variable domain, with remaining parts taken from reference TRBV18 and TRBJ2-7, reads NAGVMQNPRHLVRRRGQEARLRCSPMKGHSHVYWYRQLPEEGLKFMVYLQKENIIDESGMPKERFSAEFPKEGPSILRIQQVVRGDSAAYFCASSPPSKSSYEQYFGPGTRLTVT.

This clone was picked up one time. The chain carries TRBV7-8 and TRBJ2-7, with D perhaps TRBD1 (6 bases). The V end lost 4 bases, the J end lost 0 bases, and 16 bases lay between the germline ends. This CDR3 is 16 amino acids long. The germline CDR1 and CDR2 sequences are SGHVS and FQNEAQ. In nucleotides, the CDR3 is TGTGCCAGCAGCTCAGCCGGCGGACAGCACTCCTACGAGCAGTACTTC. This encodes CASSSAGGQHSYEQYF.